Following are 13 T cell receptor beta chains from one sample sequenced in a study of CD8 T cells in ankylosing spondylitis. TCRdb reanalysed the 5' RACE reads using MiXCR and keeps one entry per CDR3 protein. The data hold around 150,000 distinct CDR3 sequences, with around 42% observed a single time. The specimen was synovial fluid, either unsorted or a sorted T cell fraction (not recorded which). The origin of the receptors is a male donor with ankylosing spondylitis.

This chain's CDR3 is CASSYPGEVETQYF. CDR3 bases: TGTGCCAGCAGTTACCCTGGAGAAGTAGAGACCCAGTACTTC. This sequence joins TRBV6-5 and TRBJ2-5; D is ambiguous. Germline V gene data show CDR1 as MNHEY and CDR2 as SVGAGI. Trimming left V 2 bases short and J 4 bases short, with 11 bases between. This CDR3 is 14 amino acids long.

In its sample, this clonotype was seen a few times. The V and J genes are TRBV12-3 or TRBV12-4 and TRBJ2-1; D possibly corresponds to TRBD1 (6 bases). V lost 6 bases and J 2 bases, leaving 8 bases between the germline ends. This CDR3 spans 13 amino acids. The CDR3: CASRGQPYNEQFF. The CDR3 DNA sequence: TGTGCCAGCAGAGGACAGCCCTACAATGAGCAGTTCTTC.

The chain combines TRBV5-1 with TRBJ2-7, with D unresolved. Germline V gives CDR1 SGHRS, CDR2 YFSETQ. CDR3 size: 13 residues. Deletions cut 3 bases from V and 4 bases from J, with 11 bases between. This CDR3 is CASSWATSYEQYF. CDR3 nucleotide sequence: TGCGCCAGCAGCTGGGCTACATCATACGAGCAGTACTTC.

This clonotype turned up a few times. This chain joins TRBV12-3 or TRBV12-4 and TRBJ2-1, with 8 nucleotides matching TRBD2. V gave up 6 bases and J gave up 6 bases; unmatched junction bases: 10. There are 15 residues in the CDR3. The CDR3 is CASSLWRGEGNEQFF. The CDR3, as DNA: TGTGCCAGCAGCCTCTGGCGGGGGGAGGGCAATGAGCAGTTCTTC.

This clonotype was seen at least ten times. V is TRBV12-3 or TRBV12-4 and J is TRBJ2-3; D gene unclear. With 3 bases removed from V and 0 bases from J, the gap between germline ends came to 4 bases. The CDR3 consists of 13 residues. This chain's CDR3 is CASSFWSTDTQYF. For the CDR3, the DNA is TGTGCCAGCAGTTTCTGGAGCACAGATACGCAGTATTTT.

This chain joins TRBV12-3 or TRBV12-4 and TRBJ1-5; D ambiguous. The CDR3 length is 14 residues. V dropped 5 bases and J dropped 5 bases, with 13 bases sitting between them. CDR3 sequence: CASSDSGRHQPQHF. The CDR3 DNA reads as TGTGCCAGCAGTGACTCGGGCCGACATCAGCCCCAGCATTTT.

J is TRBJ2-1 and V is TRBV3-1; D might be TRBD1 or TRBD2, each matching 5 bases. Deletions cut 5 bases from V and 0 bases from J, with 14 bases between. Germline CDR1 reads LGHDT; CDR2 reads YNNKEL (reference sequence). The CDR3 loop spans 16 amino acids. This chain's CDR3 is CASSFPGPSSYNEQFF. The CDR3 DNA is TGTGCCAGCAGCTTCCCGGGACCTAGCTCCTACAATGAGCAGTTCTTC.

The J gene is TRBJ2-7, the V gene TRBV20-1, with D perhaps given as TRBD1 or TRBD2 (5 bases each). There are 14 residues in the CDR3. The V end lost 6 bases, the J end lost 0 bases, and 15 bases lay between the germline ends. The germline V gene has CDR1 DFQATT and CDR2 SNEGSKA (reference sequence). The CDR3 here is CSAGAPSISYEQYF. CDR3 coding DNA: TGCAGTGCCGGGGCCCCTAGCATCTCCTACGAGCAGTACTTC.

The rearrangement joins TRBV20-1 to TRBJ1-5, with D possibly matching TRBD1 (6 bases). CDR1 and CDR2 (germline): DFQATT, SNEGSKA (reference sequence). CDR3 size: 17 residues. The V end lost 0 bases, the J end lost 5 bases, and 20 bases lay between the germline ends. In DNA form, the CDR3 reads TGCAGTGCTAGAGATTCTCGCGTCAGGGGTTTCGATCAGCCCCAGCATTTT. It specifies CSARDSRVRGFDQPQHF.

V and J are TRBV27 and TRBJ2-3; 11 bases agree with TRBD2. After removal of 5 bases from V and 4 bases from J, the junction contained 8 bases not matched to a gene. Germline V gene lookup returns CDR1 MNHEY and CDR2 SMNVEV (reference sequence). CDR3 length: 16 residues. The CDR3 here is CASSQPSGRIPDTQYF. As DNA, the CDR3 is TGTGCCAGCAGTCAGCCTAGCGGGAGGATCCCAGATACGCAGTATTTT.

Within the sample, this clonotype is medium-sized. The chain joins TRBV5-6 to TRBJ2-1; D remains ambiguous. V lost 2 bases to trimming and J lost 4 bases, with 10 bases between them. This CDR3 contains 14 residues. The germline gives CDR1 SGHDT, CDR2 YYEEEE. The CDR3 coding sequence is TGTGCCAGCAGCTTTGAGGACCAGTACAATGAGCAGTTCTTC. As protein: CASSFEDQYNEQFF.

V usage is TRBV6-2 or TRBV6-3 and J usage is TRBJ2-1; D is undetermined. This CDR3 spans 15 amino acids. V was shortened by 10 bases and J by 4 bases, with 20 bases between the two germline ends. Germline CDR1 MNHEY, CDR2 SVGEGT. CDR3 in amino acids: CATSILSRPYNEQFF. In DNA, the CDR3 is TGTGCCACCTCGATTCTCTCCAGACCGTACAATGAGCAGTTCTTC.

The J gene is TRBJ1-2, the V gene TRBV5-6; 12 bases line up with TRBD1. The CDR3 covers 16 residues. Per the germline V gene, CDR1 is SGHDT and CDR2 is YYEEEE. Trimming cost V 7 bases and J 6 bases; bases outside gene matches: 13. CDR3 in amino acids: CASGLPGQGAINGYTF. For the CDR3, the DNA is TGTGCCAGCGGTTTACCGGGACAGGGGGCGATCAATGGCTACACCTTC.